These 13 T cell receptor beta chains originate from one sample sequenced in a study of tumor and adjacent non-tumor tissue in lung cancer. RNA was extracted from bulk tissue without any cell sorting. Three rounds of nested PCR, following a modified ARM-PCR protocol, produced the TCRbeta library. TCRdb re-called the multiplex PCR reads with MiXCR, one entry per CDR3 protein. This sample yields roughly 67,000 distinct CDR3 sequences, of which around 60% are seen a single time; 20% to 25% belongs to the top ten. The sequencing input was lung tumor tissue. Receptors were obtained from a man between 50 and 59 years old with non-small cell lung cancer.

Notes on this clonotype: This may be a read error, as it is one base from a much larger clone. This chain links TRBV6-2 or TRBV6-3 with TRBJ1-1; D gene unclear. In germline, CDR1 is MNHEY, CDR2 SVGEGT. V gave up 7 bases and J gave up 5 bases, with 11 bases separating them. The CDR3 spans 12 residues. CDR3 amino acids: CASNEAGTEAFF. DNA for the CDR3: TGTGCCAGCAATGAGGCGGGGACTGAAGCTTTCTTT.

About this clonotype itself: The junction differs from germline at one of its ends, possibly a read error. The chain links TRBV6-5 to TRBJ2-7; D is undetermined. The CDR3 contains 15 residues. Looked up from germline, CDR1 is MNHEY and CDR2 is SVGAGI. The CDR3 region is CASSRTSWSSYEQYF. The CDR3 DNA sequence: TGTGCCAGCAGTCGAACTTCCTGGTCCTCCTACGAGCAGTACTTT.

Notes on this clonotype: Since the CDR3 does not end with the conserved phenylalanine or tryptophan, this likely comes from a read error. J is TRBJ2-5 and V is TRBV29-1; D unresolved. The CDR3 runs to 14 residues. V was clipped by 8 bases and J by 5 bases, with 21 bases between them. Germline lookup yields CDR1 SQVTM and CDR2 ANQGSEA. The CDR3 region has the DNA TGCAGCATCCCGCCTGGCAGCCAAGGGGAGACCCAGTACCTC. Translated, it gives CSIPPGSQGETQYL.

This clonotype was recorded at least ten times. The chain couples TRBV10-1 to TRBJ2-1; D ambiguous. This CDR3 is built from 11 residues. Trimming took off 4 bases at V and 8 bases at J, with 6 bases between the two ends. Germline values: CDR1 WNHNN, CDR2 SYGVQD (reference sequence). The CDR3 reads CASSGSDEQFF. Here the CDR3 DNA reads TGCGCCAGCAGTGGTTCGGATGAGCAGTTCTTC.

Notes on this clonotype: A much larger clone is a single base away; this may be a read error. V gene TRBV28 combines with J gene TRBJ2-1; D perhaps matches TRBD2 (6 bases). Germline-derived CDR1 and CDR2 are MDHEN and SYDVKM. The CDR3 sequence is 16 residues long. Deletions cut 3 bases from V and 3 bases from J, with 15 bases between. CDR3 DNA: TGTGCCAGCAGTTTGTCCCGACTAGTCCACTACAATGAGCAGTTCTTC. Amino acids: CASSLSRLVHYNEQFF.

The chain carries TRBV29-1 and TRBJ1-1; D gene ambiguous. The CDR3 runs 12 residues. Germline CDR1 SQVTM, CDR2 ANQGSEA. CDR3: CSVDKGNTEAFF. The DNA for the CDR3 is TGCAGTGTCGACAAGGGAAACACTGAAGCTTTCTTT.

This clonotype has ten or more counts. The chain links TRBV2 to TRBJ2-5; perhaps D is TRBD1 or TRBD2 (5 bases each). Germline CDR1 and CDR2: SNHLY and FYNNEI. The CDR3 consists of 15 residues. Trimming cost V 6 bases and J 2 bases, with 16 bases left between them. This chain's CDR3 is CASRGLGTVQETQYF. The CDR3 DNA reads as TGTGCCAGCAGAGGCTTGGGGACGGTACAAGAGACCCAGTACTTC. Filled out from reference TRBV2 and TRBJ2-5, the complete variable domain reads EPEVTQTPSHQVTQMGQEVILRCVPISNHLYFYWYRQILGQKVEFLVSFYNNEISEKSEIFDDQFSVERPDGSNFTLKIRSTKLEDSAMYFCASRGLGTVQETQYFGPGTRLLVL.

This clonotype was counted many times. The rearrangement links TRBV10-3 to TRBJ2-5; 9 bases align to TRBD1. This CDR3 is 15 amino acids long. Trimming cost V 5 bases and J 2 bases; bases outside gene matches: 6. The germline V gene encodes CDR1 ENHRY and CDR2 SYGVKD. For the CDR3, the DNA is TGTGCCATCAGTCCCGACAGGGGGGATCAAGAGACCCAGTACTTC. Protein product: CAISPDRGDQETQYF.

Comments on this clonotype: A much more abundant neighbour one base away suggests this may be a read error. CDR3: CASSLELGSSGAKVLTF. The CDR3 DNA is TGTGCCAGCAGCTTAGAGTTGGGGTCCTCTGGGGCCAAAGTCCTGACTTTC. The rearrangement uses TRBV7-9 and TRBJ2-6, with TRBD1 as a possible D gene (5 bases). In germline, CDR1 is SEHNR, CDR2 FQNEAQ (reference sequence). The CDR3 is made up of 17 amino acids.

As for this clonotype: The junction shows a germline mismatch at one end, possibly a read error. This rearrangement joins TRBV11-2 to TRBJ2-2; 9 bases align to TRBD2. The germline V gene encodes CDR1 SGHAT and CDR2 FQNNGV. The CDR3 has 16 amino acids. CDR3 sequence reads: CASTTAGGPLTGELFF. For the CDR3, the DNA is TGTGCCAGCACCACAGCGGGGGGCCCCCTCACCGGGGAGCTGTTTTTC.

Points on this clonotype: At one end, the junction sequence differs from germline, possibly due to a read error. The chain links TRBV11-3 to TRBJ2-4; D perhaps matches TRBD2 (5 bases). CDR1 is SGHNT and CDR2 is YENEEA in the germline V gene. This CDR3 region has 17 residues. CDR3 amino acids: CASSTSYSRIARNIQYF. CDR3 sequence (DNA): TGTGCTAGCAGTACCTCTTACTCGAGGATAGCGAGAAACATTCAGTACTTC.

This clonotype is a singleton in its sample. The chain has TRBV5-1 and TRBJ1-6, with unresolved D. CDR1 and CDR2 (germline): SGHRS, YFSETQ. The CDR3 is 14 amino acids. V was clipped by 3 bases and J by 5 bases, with 9 bases between them. The CDR3 DNA reads as TGCGCCAGCAGCTCCCAGGTAGATAATTCACCCCTCCACTTT. Encoded protein: CASSSQVDNSPLHF.

This clonotype was recorded only once. An end of the junction does not agree with germline; a read error may underlie this. This chain connects TRBV11-3 to TRBJ2-2; D might be TRBD2 (6 bases). In germline, CDR1 is SGHNT, CDR2 YENEEA. CDR3 length equals 14 residues. CDR3 sequence: CASSPNTRGGELFF. CDR3 DNA sequence: TGTGCCAGCAGCCCAAACACGCGGGGCGGGGAGCTGTTCTTT.